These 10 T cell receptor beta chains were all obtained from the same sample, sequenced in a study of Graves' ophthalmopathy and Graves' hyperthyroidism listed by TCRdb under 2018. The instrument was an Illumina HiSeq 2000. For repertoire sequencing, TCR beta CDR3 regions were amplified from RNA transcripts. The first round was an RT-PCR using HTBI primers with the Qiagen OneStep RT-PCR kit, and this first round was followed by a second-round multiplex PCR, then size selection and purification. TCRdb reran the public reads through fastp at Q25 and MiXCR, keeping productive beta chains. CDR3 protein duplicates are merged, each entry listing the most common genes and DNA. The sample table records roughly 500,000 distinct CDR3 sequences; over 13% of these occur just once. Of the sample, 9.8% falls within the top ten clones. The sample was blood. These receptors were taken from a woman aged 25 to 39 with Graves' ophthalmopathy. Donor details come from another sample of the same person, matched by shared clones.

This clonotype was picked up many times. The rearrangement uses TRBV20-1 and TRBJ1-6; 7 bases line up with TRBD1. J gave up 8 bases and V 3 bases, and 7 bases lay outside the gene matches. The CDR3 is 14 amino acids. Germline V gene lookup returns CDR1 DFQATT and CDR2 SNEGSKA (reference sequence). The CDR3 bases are TGCAGTGCTAGCCTGAGGGGGCTAGATTCACCCCTCCACTTT. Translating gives CSASLRGLDSPLHF.

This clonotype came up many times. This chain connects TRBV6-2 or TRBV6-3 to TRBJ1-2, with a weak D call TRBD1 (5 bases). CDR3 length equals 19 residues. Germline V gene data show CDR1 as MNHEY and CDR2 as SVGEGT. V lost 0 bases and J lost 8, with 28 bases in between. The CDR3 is CASSYSRSAGRVPPGGYTF. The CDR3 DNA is TGTGCCAGCAGTTACTCGAGATCAGCGGGCAGGGTACCTCCCGGGGGCTACACCTTC.

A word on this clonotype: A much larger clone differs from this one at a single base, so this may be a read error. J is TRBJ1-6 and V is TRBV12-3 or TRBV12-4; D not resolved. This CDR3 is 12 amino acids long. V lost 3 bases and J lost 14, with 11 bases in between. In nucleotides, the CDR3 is TGTGCCAGCAGTTTGCGGGATACATCCCTCCACTTT. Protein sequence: CASSLRDTSLHF.

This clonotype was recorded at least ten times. The CDR3 coding sequence is TGTGCCAGCAGTTTAGGCCCCCGGGGCACTGAAGCTTTCTTT. This encodes CASSLGPRGTEAFF. The genes are TRBV28 and TRBJ1-1; no reliable D call. CDR1 and CDR2 (germline): MDHEN, SYDVKM. This CDR3 is 14 amino acids long. V lost 2 bases, J lost 4 bases, and 11 bases lay in between.

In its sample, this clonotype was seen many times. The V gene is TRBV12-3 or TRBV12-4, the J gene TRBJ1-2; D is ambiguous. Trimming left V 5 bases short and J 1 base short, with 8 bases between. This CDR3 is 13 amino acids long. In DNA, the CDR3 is TGTGCCAGCAGTACAAGCCTTAACTATGGCTACACCTTC. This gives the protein CASSTSLNYGYTF.

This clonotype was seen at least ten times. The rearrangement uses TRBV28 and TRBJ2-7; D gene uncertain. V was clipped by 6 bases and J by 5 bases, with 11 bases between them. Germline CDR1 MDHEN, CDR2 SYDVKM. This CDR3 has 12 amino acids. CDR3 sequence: CASRLSGNEQYF. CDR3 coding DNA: TGTGCCAGCAGACTGTCTGGGAACGAGCAGTACTTC.

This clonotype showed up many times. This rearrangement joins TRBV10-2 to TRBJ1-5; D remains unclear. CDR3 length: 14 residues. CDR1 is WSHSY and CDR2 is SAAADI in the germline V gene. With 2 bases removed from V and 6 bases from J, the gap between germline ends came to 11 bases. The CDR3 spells CASSEMDLRQPQHF. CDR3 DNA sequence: TGCGCCAGCAGTGAGATGGACCTTCGTCAGCCCCAGCATTTT.

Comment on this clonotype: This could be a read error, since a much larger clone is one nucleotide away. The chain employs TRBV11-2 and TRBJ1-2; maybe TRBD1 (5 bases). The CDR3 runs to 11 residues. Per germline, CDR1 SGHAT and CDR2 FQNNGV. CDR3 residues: CTSSLDSGYTF. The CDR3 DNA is TGTACCAGCAGCTTAGACAGCGGCTACACCTTC.

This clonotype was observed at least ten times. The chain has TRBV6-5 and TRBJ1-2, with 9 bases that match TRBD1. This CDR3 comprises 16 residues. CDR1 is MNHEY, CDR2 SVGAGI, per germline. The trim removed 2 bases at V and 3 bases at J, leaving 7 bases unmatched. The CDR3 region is CASSYTEQGAYYGYTF. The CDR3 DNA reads TGTGCCAGCAGTTACACTGAACAGGGGGCGTACTATGGCTACACCTTC.

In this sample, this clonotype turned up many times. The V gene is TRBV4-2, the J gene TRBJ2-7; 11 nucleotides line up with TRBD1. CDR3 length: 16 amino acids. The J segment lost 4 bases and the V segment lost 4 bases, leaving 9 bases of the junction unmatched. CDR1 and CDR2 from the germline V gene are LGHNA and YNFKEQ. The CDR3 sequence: CASSRPGGQGAYEQYF. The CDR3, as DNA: TGTGCCAGCAGCCGACCCGGAGGACAGGGGGCTTACGAGCAGTACTTC.